The next 9 T cell receptor beta chains were all read from a single sample in a study of cytomegalovirus exposure and HLA in healthy donors (dated by TCRdb to 2015 to 2018). The library was obtained by the immunoSEQ multiplex PCR assay. This immuneACCESS table, as held by TCRdb, lists in-frame sequences with V and J called but not all clones. Of the missing ones, under half trace to an unresolved V gene in checked studies; the others have no known cause. This sample lists about 130,000 clones; approximately 92% were detected once. Approximately 10% of the sample lies in the top ten. The sample consisted of PBMCs. These receptors all stem from a woman younger than 35 in good health and CMV-seropositive.

The J gene is TRBJ2-1, the V gene TRBV7-8, with a tentative D call TRBD1 (5 bases). V shed 5 bases and J shed 7 bases, with 18 bases lying between them. The CDR3 is 15 amino acids. The germline CDR1 and CDR2 sequences are SGHVS and FQNEAQ. The CDR3 DNA reads TGTGCCAGCAGCACCCGTATAGGGGCCGGGAATGAGCAGTTCTTC. Residues: CASSTRIGAGNEQFF.

The chain joins TRBV20-1 to TRBJ1-2; 7 bases line up with TRBD1. This CDR3 spans 11 amino acids. Germline V gene sequence: CDR1 DFQATT, CDR2 SNEGSKA (reference sequence). The V and J ends lost 6 bases and 8 bases, in that order; junction bases with no gene match: 6. The CDR3: CSALGGGGYTF. The CDR3 DNA reads TGCAGTGCATTAGGGGGCGGCGGCTACACCTTC.

The V and J genes are TRBV11-1 and TRBJ2-5; D might be TRBD1 (5 bases). The CDR3 extends over 13 amino acids. Trimming pared 1 base from V and 5 bases from J, leaving 8 bases between. Germline V CDR1 and CDR2: SGHAT, FQDESV (reference sequence). In DNA, the CDR3 is TGTGCCAGCAGCTTAGGGGGCTGGGAGACCCAGTACTTC. Its protein product is CASSLGGWETQYF.

This sequence joins TRBV30 and TRBJ1-5, with 7 bases aligning to TRBD1. Germline CDR1 is GTSNPN and CDR2 is SVGIG (reference sequence). The CDR3 runs 15 residues. J gave up 3 bases and V 6 bases, and 11 bases lay outside the gene matches. CDR3 amino acids: CACSRGTVVNQPQHF. The DNA of the CDR3 is TGTGCCTGTAGTAGAGGGACAGTCGTCAATCAGCCCCAGCATTTT.

The V and J genes are TRBV1 and TRBJ2-3; TRBD2, the table's D call, was not compared with the DNA. TRBV1 is tagged as a pseudogene. CDR3 length equals 17 residues. CDR3 region: CTSSHPTKRGSTDTQYF. CDR3 sequence (DNA): TGCACCAGCAGCCACCCAACAAAGCGGGGGAGCACAGATACGCAGTATTTT.

The CDR3: CASSERNSPLHF. The CDR3 DNA follows: TGTGCCAGCAGTGAACGTAATTCACCCCTCCACTTT. This sequence joins TRBV25-1 and TRBJ1-6; D not certain. Germline loops: CDR1 MGHDK, CDR2 SYGVNS. V was trimmed by 2 bases and J by 6 bases, leaving 2 bases between them. This CDR3 is built from 12 residues.

This clone was observed a few times. The chain joins TRBV28 to TRBJ1-6; tentative D call: TRBD1 (5 bases). V dropped 4 bases and J dropped 7 bases, with 20 bases sitting between them. The CDR3 extends over 17 amino acids. CDR1 and CDR2 (germline): MDHEN, SYDVKM. The CDR3 is CASSWFNQGLYNSPLHF. CDR3 nucleotides: TGTGCCAGCAGTTGGTTTAATCAGGGCCTATACAATTCACCCCTCCACTTT.

This clone showed up just once. This CDR3 is CASSPRNRAGNYEQYF. For the CDR3, the DNA is TGTGCCAGCTCACCACGTAACAGGGCAGGGAACTACGAGCAGTACTTC. The rearrangement joins TRBV18 to TRBJ2-7, with D perhaps matching TRBD1 (6 bases). This CDR3 contains 16 residues. CDR1 KGHSH and CDR2 LQKENI come from the germline V gene. V was shortened by 1 base and J by 3 bases, with 16 bases between the two germline ends.

This sequence joins TRBV6-1 and TRBJ2-1; TRBD2 aligns across 9 bases. The trim removed 6 bases at V and 4 bases at J, leaving 4 bases unmatched. Germline V lookup: CDR1 MNHNS, CDR2 SASEGT. The CDR3 length is 14 residues. The DNA of the CDR3 is TGTGCCAGCAGCTACAGCGGGGGGTACAATGAGCAGTTCTTC. Its protein is CASSYSGGYNEQFF.